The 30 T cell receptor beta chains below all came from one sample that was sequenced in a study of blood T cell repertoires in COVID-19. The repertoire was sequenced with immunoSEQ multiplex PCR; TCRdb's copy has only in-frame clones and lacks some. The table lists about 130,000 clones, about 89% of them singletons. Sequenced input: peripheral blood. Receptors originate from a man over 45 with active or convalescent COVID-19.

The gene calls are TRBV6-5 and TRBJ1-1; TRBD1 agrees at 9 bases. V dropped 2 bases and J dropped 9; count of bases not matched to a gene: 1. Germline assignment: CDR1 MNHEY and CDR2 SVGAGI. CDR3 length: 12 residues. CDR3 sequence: CASSYGTGKAFF. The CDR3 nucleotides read TGTGCCAGCAGTTACGGGACAGGGAAAGCTTTCTTT.

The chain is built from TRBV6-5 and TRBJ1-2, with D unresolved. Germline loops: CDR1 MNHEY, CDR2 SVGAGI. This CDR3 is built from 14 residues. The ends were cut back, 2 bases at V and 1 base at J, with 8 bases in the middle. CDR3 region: CASSYTRNNYGYTF. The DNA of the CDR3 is TGTGCCAGCAGTTACACGAGAAATAACTATGGCTACACCTTC.

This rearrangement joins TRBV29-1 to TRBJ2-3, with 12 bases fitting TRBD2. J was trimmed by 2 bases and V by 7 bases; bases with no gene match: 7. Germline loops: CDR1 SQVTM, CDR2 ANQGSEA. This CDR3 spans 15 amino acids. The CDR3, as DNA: TGCAGCGCCTCGGGACTAGCGGGTCCCACAGATACGCAGTATTTT. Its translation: CSASGLAGPTDTQYF.

CDR3 protein: CSVGVGPDTQYF. CDR3 nucleotides: TGCAGCGTCGGAGTAGGCCCAGATACGCAGTATTTT. This chain joins TRBV29-1 and TRBJ2-3; no clear D gene. The germline V gene encodes CDR1 SQVTM and CDR2 ANQGSEA. V dropped 6 bases and J dropped 4 bases, with 11 bases sitting between them. The CDR3 spans 12 residues.

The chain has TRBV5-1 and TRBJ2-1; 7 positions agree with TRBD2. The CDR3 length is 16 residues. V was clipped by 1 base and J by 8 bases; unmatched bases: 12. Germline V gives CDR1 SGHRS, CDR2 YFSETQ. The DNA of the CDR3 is TGCGCCAGCAGCTTGATTTCCGGGAGGCCTGGGGATGAGCAGTTCTTC. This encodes CASSLISGRPGDEQFF.

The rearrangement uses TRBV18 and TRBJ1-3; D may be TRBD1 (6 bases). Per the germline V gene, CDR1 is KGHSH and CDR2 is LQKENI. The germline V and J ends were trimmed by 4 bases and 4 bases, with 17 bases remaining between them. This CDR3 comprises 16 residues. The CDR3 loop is CASSLTDSAYGNTIYF. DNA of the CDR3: TGTGCCAGCTCACTGACGGACAGCGCTTACGGAAACACCATATATTTT.

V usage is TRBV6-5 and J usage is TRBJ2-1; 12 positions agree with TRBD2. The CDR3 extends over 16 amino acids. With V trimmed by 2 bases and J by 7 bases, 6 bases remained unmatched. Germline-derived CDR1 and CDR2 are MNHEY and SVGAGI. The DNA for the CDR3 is TGTGCCAGCAGTTACACCCTAGCGGGAGGGCTTAATGAGCAGTTCTTC. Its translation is CASSYTLAGGLNEQFF.

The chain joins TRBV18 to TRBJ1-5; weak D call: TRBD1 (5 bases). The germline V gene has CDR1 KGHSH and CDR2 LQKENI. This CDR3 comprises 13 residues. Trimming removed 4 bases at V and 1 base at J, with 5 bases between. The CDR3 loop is CASSRQSNQPQHF. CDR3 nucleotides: TGTGCCAGCTCACGACAGAGCAATCAGCCCCAGCATTTT.

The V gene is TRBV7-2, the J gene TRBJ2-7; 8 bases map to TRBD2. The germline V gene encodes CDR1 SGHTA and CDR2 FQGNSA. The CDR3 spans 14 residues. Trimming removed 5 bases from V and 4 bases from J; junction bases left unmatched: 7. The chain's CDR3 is CASSPRGAEYEQYF. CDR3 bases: TGTGCCAGCAGCCCGCGGGGGGCGGAATACGAGCAGTACTTC.

The DNA of the CDR3 is TGTGCCAGCAGTTTGGTCCGAATACGAGGCCATCAGCCCCAGCATTTT. This translates into CASSLVRIRGHQPQHF. J is TRBJ1-5 and V is TRBV6-2 or TRBV6-3; D is uncertain. Looked up from germline, CDR1 is MNHEY and CDR2 is SVGEGT. CDR3 length: 16 residues. V was shortened by 4 bases and J by 5 bases, with 18 bases between the two germline ends.

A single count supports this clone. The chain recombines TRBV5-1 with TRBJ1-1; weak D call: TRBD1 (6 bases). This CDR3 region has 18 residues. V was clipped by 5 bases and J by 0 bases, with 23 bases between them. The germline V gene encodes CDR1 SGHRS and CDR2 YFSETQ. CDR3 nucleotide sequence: TGCGCCAGCAGTGAGGGGTACAGGGCTTCGGGCCTGAACACTGAAGCTTTCTTT. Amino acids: CASSEGYRASGLNTEAFF.

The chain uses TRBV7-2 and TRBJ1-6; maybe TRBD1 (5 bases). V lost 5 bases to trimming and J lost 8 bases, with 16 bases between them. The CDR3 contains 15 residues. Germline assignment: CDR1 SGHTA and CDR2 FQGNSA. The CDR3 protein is CASSITTGTHSPLHF. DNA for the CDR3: TGTGCCAGCAGCATAACCACAGGAACTCATTCACCCCTCCACTTT.

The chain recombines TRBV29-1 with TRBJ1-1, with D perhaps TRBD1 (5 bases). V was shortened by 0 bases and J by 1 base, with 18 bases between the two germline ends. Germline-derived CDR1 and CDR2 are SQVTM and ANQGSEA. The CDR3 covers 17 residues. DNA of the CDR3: TGCAGCGTTGAAGATCGACTCCGACAGAGAGAGAACACTGAAGCTTTCTTT. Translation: CSVEDRLRQRENTEAFF. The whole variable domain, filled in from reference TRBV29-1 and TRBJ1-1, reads SAVISQKPSRDICQRGTSLTIQCQVDSQVTMMFWYRQQPGQSLTLIATANQGSEATYESGFVIDKFPISRPNLTFSTLTVSNMSPEDSSIYLCSVEDRLRQRENTEAFFGQGTRLTVV.

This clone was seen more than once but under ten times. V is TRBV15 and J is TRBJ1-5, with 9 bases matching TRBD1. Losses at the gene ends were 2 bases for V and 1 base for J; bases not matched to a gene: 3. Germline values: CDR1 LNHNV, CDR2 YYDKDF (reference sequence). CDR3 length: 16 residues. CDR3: CATSRIDRGSNQPQHF. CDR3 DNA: TGTGCCACCAGCAGAATAGACAGGGGGAGCAATCAGCCCCAGCATTTT.

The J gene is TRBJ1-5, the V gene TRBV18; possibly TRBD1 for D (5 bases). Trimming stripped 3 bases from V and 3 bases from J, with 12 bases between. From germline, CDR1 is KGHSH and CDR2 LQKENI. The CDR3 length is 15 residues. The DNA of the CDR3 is TGTGCCAGCTCACCTGAGCGGGGGGACAATCAGCCCCAGCATTTT. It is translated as CASSPERGDNQPQHF.

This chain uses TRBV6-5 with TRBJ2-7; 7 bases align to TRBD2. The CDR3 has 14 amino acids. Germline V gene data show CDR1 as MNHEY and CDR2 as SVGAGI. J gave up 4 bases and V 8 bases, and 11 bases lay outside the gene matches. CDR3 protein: CASQTPAGRYEQYF. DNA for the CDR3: TGTGCCAGCCAAACCCCCGCCGGGAGGTACGAGCAGTACTTC.

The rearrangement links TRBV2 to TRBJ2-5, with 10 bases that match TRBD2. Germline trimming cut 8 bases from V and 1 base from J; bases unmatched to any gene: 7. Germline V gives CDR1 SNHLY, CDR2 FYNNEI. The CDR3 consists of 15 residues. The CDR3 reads CASHAGTSVQETQYF. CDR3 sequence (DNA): TGTGCCAGCCACGCCGGGACTAGCGTCCAAGAGACCCAGTACTTC. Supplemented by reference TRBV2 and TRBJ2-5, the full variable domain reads EPEVTQTPSHQVTQMGQEVILRCVPISNHLYFYWYRQILGQKVEFLVSFYNNEISEKSEIFDDQFSVERPDGSNFTLKIRSTKLEDSAMYFCASHAGTSVQETQYFGPGTRLLVL.

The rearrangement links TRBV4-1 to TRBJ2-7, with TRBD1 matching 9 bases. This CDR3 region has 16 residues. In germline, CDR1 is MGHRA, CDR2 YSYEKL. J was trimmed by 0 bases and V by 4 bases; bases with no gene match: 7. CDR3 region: CASSREGQGSSYEQYF. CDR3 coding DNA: TGCGCCAGCAGCCGGGAGGGACAGGGAAGCTCCTACGAGCAGTACTTC.

The CDR3 coding sequence is TGTGCCAGTAGTTCCAGGACAGGGGGTAATTCACCCCTCCACTTT. It yields the protein CASSSRTGGNSPLHF. The chain joins TRBV19 to TRBJ1-6; 10 bases agree with TRBD1. After removal of 5 bases from V and 6 bases from J, the junction contained 4 bases not matched to a gene. Germline CDR1 is LNHDA and CDR2 is SQIVND (reference sequence). The CDR3 is 15 amino acids. Full variable domain (missing parts from reference TRBV19 and TRBJ1-6): DGGITQSPKYLFRKEGQNVTLSCEQNLNHDAMYWYRQDPGQGLRLIYYSQIVNDFQKGDIAEGYSVSREKKESFPLTVTSAQKNPTAFYLCASSSRTGGNSPLHFGNGTRLTVT.

CDR3 DNA sequence: TGTGCTAGTGGTCCTGGTGGTAGTTGGACTGAAGCTTTCTTT. Amino acid sequence: CASGPGGSWTEAFF. This chain links TRBV12-5 with TRBJ1-1; no firm D call. The CDR3 covers 14 residues. Trimming stripped 5 bases from V and 5 bases from J, with 15 bases between. The germline CDR1 and CDR2 sequences are LGHNT and FRNRAP.

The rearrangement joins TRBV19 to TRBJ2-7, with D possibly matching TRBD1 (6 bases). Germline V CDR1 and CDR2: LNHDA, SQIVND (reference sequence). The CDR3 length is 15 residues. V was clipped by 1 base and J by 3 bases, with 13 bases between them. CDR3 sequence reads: CASSIVGQSLYEQYF. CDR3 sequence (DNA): TGTGCCAGTAGTATAGTAGGACAGTCCCTCTACGAGCAGTACTTC. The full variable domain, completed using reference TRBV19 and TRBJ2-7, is DGGITQSPKYLFRKEGQNVTLSCEQNLNHDAMYWYRQDPGQGLRLIYYSQIVNDFQKGDIAEGYSVSREKKESFPLTVTSAQKNPTAFYLCASSIVGQSLYEQYFGPGTRLTVT.

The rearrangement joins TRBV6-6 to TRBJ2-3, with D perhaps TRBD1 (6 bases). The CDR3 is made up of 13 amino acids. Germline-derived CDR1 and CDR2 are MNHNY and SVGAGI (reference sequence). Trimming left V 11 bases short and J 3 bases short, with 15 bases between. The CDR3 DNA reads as TGTGCCTCCCGGCAGGGGTTTACAGATACGCAGTATTTT. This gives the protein CASRQGFTDTQYF.

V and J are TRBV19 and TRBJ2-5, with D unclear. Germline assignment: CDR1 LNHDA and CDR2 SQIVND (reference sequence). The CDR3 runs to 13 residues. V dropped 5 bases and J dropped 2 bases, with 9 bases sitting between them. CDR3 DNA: TGTGCCAGTAGTCTCACAGTTCAAGAGACCCAGTACTTC. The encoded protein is CASSLTVQETQYF. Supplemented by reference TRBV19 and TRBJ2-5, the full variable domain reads DGGITQSPKYLFRKEGQNVTLSCEQNLNHDAMYWYRQDPGQGLRLIYYSQIVNDFQKGDIAEGYSVSREKKESFPLTVTSAQKNPTAFYLCASSLTVQETQYFGPGTRLLVL.

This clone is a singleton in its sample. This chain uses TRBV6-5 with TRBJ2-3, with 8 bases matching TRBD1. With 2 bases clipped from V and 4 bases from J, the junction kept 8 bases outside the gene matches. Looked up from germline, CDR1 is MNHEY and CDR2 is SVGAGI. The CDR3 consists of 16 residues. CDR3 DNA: TGTGCCAGCAGTTACCTAGGACAGGGCTGGGCAGATACGCAGTATTTT. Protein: CASSYLGQGWADTQYF.

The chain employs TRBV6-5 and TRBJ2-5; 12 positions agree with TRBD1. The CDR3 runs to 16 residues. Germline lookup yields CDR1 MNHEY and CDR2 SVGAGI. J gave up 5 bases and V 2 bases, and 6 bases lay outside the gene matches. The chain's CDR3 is CASSYAGQGATETQYF. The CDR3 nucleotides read TGTGCCAGCAGTTACGCGGGACAGGGGGCGACGGAGACCCAGTACTTC.

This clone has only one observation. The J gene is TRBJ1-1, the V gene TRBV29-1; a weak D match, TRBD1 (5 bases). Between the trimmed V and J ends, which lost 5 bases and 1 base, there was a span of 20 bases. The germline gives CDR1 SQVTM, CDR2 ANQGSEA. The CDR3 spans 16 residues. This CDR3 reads CSVSTPRQTSNTEAFF. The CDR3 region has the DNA TGCAGCGTTTCGACCCCAAGACAGACCTCGAACACTGAAGCTTTCTTT.

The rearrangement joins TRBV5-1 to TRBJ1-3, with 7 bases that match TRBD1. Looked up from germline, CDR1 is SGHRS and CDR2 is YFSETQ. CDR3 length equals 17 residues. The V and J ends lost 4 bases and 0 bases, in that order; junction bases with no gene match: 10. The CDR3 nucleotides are TGCGCCAGCAGCGCCACAACGACAGGGTTCTCTGGAAACACCATATATTTT. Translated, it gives CASSATTTGFSGNTIYF.

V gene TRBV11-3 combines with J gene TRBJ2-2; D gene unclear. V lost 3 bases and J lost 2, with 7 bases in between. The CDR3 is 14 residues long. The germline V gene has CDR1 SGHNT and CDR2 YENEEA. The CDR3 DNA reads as TGTGCCAGCAGCTTTGTTTCTAACACCGGGGAGCTGTTTTTT. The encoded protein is CASSFVSNTGELFF.

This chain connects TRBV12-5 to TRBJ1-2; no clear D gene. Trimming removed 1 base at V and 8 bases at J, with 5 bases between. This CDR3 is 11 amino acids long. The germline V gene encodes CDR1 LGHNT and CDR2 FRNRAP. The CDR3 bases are TGTGCTAGTGGTTTGGGAGGAGGCTACACCTTC. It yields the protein CASGLGGGYTF.

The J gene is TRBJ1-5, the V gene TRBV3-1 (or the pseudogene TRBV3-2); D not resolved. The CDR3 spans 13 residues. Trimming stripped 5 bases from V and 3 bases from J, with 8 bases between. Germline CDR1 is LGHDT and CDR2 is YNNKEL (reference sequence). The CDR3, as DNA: TGTGCCAGCAGCTTTGACTCCAATCAGCCCCAGCATTTT. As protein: CASSFDSNQPQHF.